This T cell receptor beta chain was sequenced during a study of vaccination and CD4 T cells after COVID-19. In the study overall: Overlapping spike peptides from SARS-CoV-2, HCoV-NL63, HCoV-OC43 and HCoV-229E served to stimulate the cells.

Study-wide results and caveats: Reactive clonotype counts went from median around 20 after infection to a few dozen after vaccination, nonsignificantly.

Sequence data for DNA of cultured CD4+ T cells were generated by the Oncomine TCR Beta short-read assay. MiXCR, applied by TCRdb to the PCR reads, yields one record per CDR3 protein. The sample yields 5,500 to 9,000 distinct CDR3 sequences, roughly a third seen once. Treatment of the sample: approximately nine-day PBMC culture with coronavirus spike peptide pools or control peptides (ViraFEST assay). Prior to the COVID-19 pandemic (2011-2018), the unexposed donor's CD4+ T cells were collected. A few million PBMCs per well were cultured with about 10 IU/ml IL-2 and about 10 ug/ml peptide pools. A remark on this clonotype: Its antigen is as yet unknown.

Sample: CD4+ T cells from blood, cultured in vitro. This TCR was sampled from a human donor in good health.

CDR3 residues: CSARGRLLARETQYF. The CDR3 DNA sequence: TGCAGTGCTAGAGGCCGGCTACTAGCGAGAGAGACCCAGTACTTC. This rearrangement joins TRBV20-1 to TRBJ2-5; 7 bases match TRBD2. Trimming removed 1 base from V and 4 bases from J; junction bases left unmatched: 9. This CDR3 is built from 15 residues. CDR1 DFQATT and CDR2 SNEGSKA come from the germline V gene (reference sequence).